These 28 T cell receptor beta chains share one sample of origin, sequenced in a study of cytomegalovirus exposure and HLA in healthy donors. PCR employed 60 Vbeta and 13 Jbeta primers. Here immunoSEQ multiplex PCR was the method, and the copy in TCRdb shows in-frame clones only, minus some. This repertoire includes around 130,000 clones. Sequenced material: PBMCs. These receptors were taken from a woman aged 40 to 50 in good health and CMV-seronegative.

The chain couples TRBV19 to TRBJ1-2; 7 bases are a match to TRBD1. V was pared by 4 bases and J by 0 bases, with 8 bases of the junction left unmatched. The germline gives CDR1 LNHDA, CDR2 SQIVND (reference sequence). This CDR3 is built from 16 residues. CDR3 protein: CASSTFFGQANYGYTF. CDR3 in DNA: TGTGCCAGTAGTACTTTCTTCGGACAGGCTAACTATGGCTACACCTTC.

The chain carries TRBV14 and TRBJ2-3, with 10 bases matching TRBD1. Germline lookup yields CDR1 SGHDN and CDR2 FVKESK. The CDR3 length is 13 residues. V was clipped by 4 bases and J by 10 bases; unmatched bases: 5. As DNA, the CDR3 is TGTGCCAGCAGCCTCGTGGGACAGGGGTCGCAGTATTTT. Its translation: CASSLVGQGSQYF.

The rearrangement links TRBV4-3 to TRBJ2-3; 10 nucleotides align to TRBD2. The V segment lost 0 bases and the J segment 7 bases; nucleotides outside the gene matches: 7. Germline-derived CDR1 and CDR2 are LGHNA and YSLEER. The CDR3 contains 16 residues. The CDR3, as DNA: TGCGCCAGCAGCCAAGATAGAAGCGGGGGGGCCTATACGCAGTATTTT. Amino acid sequence: CASSQDRSGGAYTQYF.

The gene calls are TRBV5-4 and TRBJ1-2; the D is unclear. The CDR3 length is 13 residues. CDR1 is SGHNT, CDR2 YYREEE, per germline (reference sequence). Trimming removed 4 bases at V and 8 bases at J, with 15 bases between. As DNA, the CDR3 is TGTGCCAGCAGCCCCTATTTCTCGGGAGGCTACACCTTC. It codes for CASSPYFSGGYTF.

This sequence joins TRBV2 and TRBJ2-7; D perhaps matches TRBD2 (5 bases). Per germline, CDR1 SNHLY and CDR2 FYNNEI. CDR3 length equals 13 residues. With 8 bases removed from V and 3 bases from J, the gap between germline ends came to 14 bases. CDR3 in DNA: TGTGCCAGCGCGAGCGGACGGGTCTACGAGCAGTACTTC. Translation: CASASGRVYEQYF.

The V and J genes are TRBV6-4 and TRBJ1-1; maybe TRBD1 (5 bases). Trimming cost V 5 bases and J 2 bases, with 12 bases left between them. This CDR3 has 14 residues. Per germline, CDR1 MRHNA and CDR2 SNTAGT. The CDR3 loop reads CASSRDWDNTEAFF. The CDR3 DNA reads TGTGCCAGCAGTCGGGACTGGGATAACACTGAAGCTTTCTTT.

The genes are TRBV10-3 and TRBJ1-5; TRBD1 agrees at 10 bases. CDR3 length equals 13 residues. V trimming: 6 bases; J trimming: 4 bases; junction bases outside the gene matches: 0. Germline-derived CDR1 and CDR2 are ENHRY and SYGVKD. Here the CDR3 DNA reads TGTGCCATCAGGGGACAGGGGAATCAGCCCCAGCATTTT. As protein: CAIRGQGNQPQHF.

The chain couples TRBV7-6 to TRBJ2-3; 10 nucleotides agree with TRBD1. Germline assignment: CDR1 SGHVS and CDR2 FNYEAQ. The CDR3 totals 13 residues. V lost 4 bases and J lost 6; bases outside the gene matches: 1. CDR3 in DNA: TGTGCCAGCAGCTGGGACAGGGGCGATACGCAGTATTTT. It encodes CASSWDRGDTQYF.

The chain uses TRBV4-3 and TRBJ2-3; 8 bases map to TRBD2. V lost 0 bases and J lost 5; bases outside the gene matches: 7. The CDR3 totals 16 residues. Germline V gives CDR1 LGHNA, CDR2 YSLEER. Here the CDR3 DNA reads TGCGCCAGCAGCCAAGAGGGGGGACTAGTAGGAGATACGCAGTATTTT. Amino acids: CASSQEGGLVGDTQYF.

Comment on this clone: The junction departs from germline at one end; a sequencing error may be responsible. DNA of the CDR3: TGTGCCAGCAGTAACTCACAGGGGAATCAGCCCCAGCATTTT. Translating gives CASSNSQGNQPQHF. This chain uses TRBV6-5 with TRBJ1-5; 7 bases line up with TRBD1. Germline loops: CDR1 MNHEY, CDR2 SVGAGI. The CDR3 sequence is 14 residues long.

The V and J genes are TRBV7-2 and TRBJ2-3; TRBD2 agrees at 11 bases. The CDR3 is 16 residues long. Germline assignment: CDR1 SGHTA and CDR2 FQGNSA. V lost 3 bases, J lost 5 bases, and 7 bases stayed unmatched. For the CDR3, the DNA is TGTGCCAGCAGCTTGTATAGCGGGGGGGCTGGAGATACGCAGTATTTT. This translates into CASSLYSGGAGDTQYF.

The chain combines TRBV6-5 with TRBJ2-5; D possibly corresponds to TRBD2 (6 bases). The J call may not be correct, given that the DNA end is closer to TRBJ2-7. The V gene's germline CDR1 is MNHEY and CDR2 SVGAGI. The CDR3 loop spans 13 amino acids. The CDR3 DNA reads as TGTGCCACTACGGGGGAGAGCTCCTACGAGCAGTACTTC. Its protein product is CATTGESSYEQYF.

V is TRBV28 and J is TRBJ1-1; D gene ambiguous. Trimming left V 2 bases short and J 10 bases short, with 11 bases between. CDR3 size: 12 residues. Germline V gene sequence: CDR1 MDHEN, CDR2 SYDVKM. CDR3 DNA sequence: TGTGCCAGCAGTTTAGGGAGGGCAGGAGCTTTCTTT. It yields the protein CASSLGRAGAFF. Drawing the rest from reference TRBV28 and TRBJ1-1, the complete variable domain is DVKVTQSSRYLVKRTGEKVFLECVQDMDHENMFWYRQDPGLGLRLIYFSYDVKMKEKGDIPEGYSVSREKKERFSLILESASTNQTSMYLCASSLGRAGAFFGQGTRLTVV.

The rearrangement links TRBV7-9 to TRBJ2-6, with TRBD1 matching over 7 bases. V dropped 5 bases and J dropped 2; count of bases not matched to a gene: 15. CDR1 is SEHNR and CDR2 is FQNEAQ in the germline V gene (reference sequence). This CDR3 is built from 19 residues. CDR3 nucleotides: TGTGCCAGCAGCCCCATAGGCCGACAGGGCCCCGCTGGGGCCAACGTCCTGACTTTC. It yields the protein CASSPIGRQGPAGANVLTF.

CDR3: CASSQDRVNEKLFF. The CDR3 coding sequence is TGTGCCAGCAGCCAAGACAGGGTTAATGAAAAACTGTTTTTT. V and J are TRBV7-2 and TRBJ1-4, with 7 nucleotides matching TRBD1. The V gene end was trimmed by 5 bases and the J gene end by 4 bases; junction bases not matched to a gene: 4. There are 14 residues in the CDR3. Germline V gene sequence: CDR1 SGHTA, CDR2 FQGNSA.

The rearrangement joins TRBV21-1 to TRBJ1-3; TRBD1 was called by the table and not checked on the DNA. TRBV21-1 is listed as a pseudogene. CDR3 length equals 17 residues. CDR3 sequence reads: CASSDIFTGYSGNTIYF. In DNA form, the CDR3 reads TGTGCCAGCAGCGACATCTTTACAGGGTATAGTGGAAACACCATATATTTT.

The chain employs TRBV28 and TRBJ1-4; 7 nucleotides align to TRBD1. CDR3 length equals 14 residues. CDR1 MDHEN and CDR2 SYDVKM come from the germline V gene. Trimming removed 8 bases from V and 4 bases from J; junction bases left unmatched: 7. The CDR3, as DNA: TGTGCCAGCCTGTCGCAGGGGGGTAATGAAAAACTGTTTTTT. Its translation: CASLSQGGNEKLFF.

The chain combines TRBV2 with TRBJ1-2; 10 nucleotides align to TRBD1. The CDR3 is 15 residues long. Germline CDR1 SNHLY, CDR2 FYNNEI. With 3 bases clipped from V and 8 bases from J, the junction kept 9 bases outside the gene matches. CDR3 region: CASSEGRTGGRGYTF. The CDR3 nucleotides read TGTGCCAGCAGTGAGGGAAGGACAGGGGGGCGCGGCTACACCTTC.

The chain is built from TRBV7-9 and TRBJ2-3, with a possible D match to TRBD1 (6 bases). The ends were cut back, 11 bases at V and 3 bases at J, with 18 bases in the middle. The germline V gene encodes CDR1 SEHNR and CDR2 FQNEAQ (reference sequence). The CDR3 runs to 14 residues. The CDR3 nucleotides read TGTGCCGAAAAGAGCCAGGGGATTACAGATACGCAGTATTTT. Amino acid sequence: CAEKSQGITDTQYF. Filled out from reference TRBV7-9 and TRBJ2-3, the complete variable domain reads DTGVSQNPRHKITKRGQNVTFRCDPISEHNRLYWYRQTLGQGPEFLTYFQNEAQLEKSRLLSDRFSAERPKGSFSTLEIQRTEQGDSAMYLCAEKSQGITDTQYFGPGTRLTVL.

The CDR3: CASSTRLAGVQTQYF. The CDR3 bases are TGTGCCAGCAGCACCAGACTAGCGGGGGTACAGACCCAGTACTTC. V gene TRBV7-2 combines with J gene TRBJ2-5; 12 bases agree with TRBD2. The V and J ends lost 5 bases and 6 bases, in that order; junction bases with no gene match: 7. CDR1 SGHTA and CDR2 FQGNSA come from the germline V gene. The CDR3 runs 15 residues.

The rearrangement links TRBV25-1 to TRBJ1-5; no clear D. The CDR3 is 12 residues long. Germline values: CDR1 MGHDK, CDR2 SYGVNS. Trimming took off 5 bases at V and 3 bases at J, with 5 bases between the two ends. The CDR3 bases are TGTGCCAGCAGTCACAACAATCAGCCCCAGCATTTT. Translated, it gives CASSHNNQPQHF. The complete variable domain, with remaining parts taken from reference TRBV25-1 and TRBJ1-5, reads EADIYQTPRYLVIGTGKKITLECSQTMGHDKMYWYQQDPGMELHLIHYSYGVNSTEKGDLSSESTVSRIRTEHFPLTLESARPSHTSQYLCASSHNNQPQHFGDGTRLSIL.

The V gene is TRBV12-5, the J gene TRBJ2-2; 11 nucleotides line up with TRBD1. The V and J ends lost 0 bases and 1 base, in that order; junction bases with no gene match: 1. CDR1 LGHNT and CDR2 FRNRAP come from the germline V gene. The CDR3 covers 17 residues. CDR3 amino acids: CASGLVGTGGNTGELFF. CDR3 DNA: TGTGCTAGTGGTTTGGTAGGGACAGGGGGGAACACCGGGGAGCTGTTTTTT.

The chain has TRBV28 and TRBJ1-2, with unresolved D. Germline values: CDR1 MDHEN, CDR2 SYDVKM. The ends were cut back, 2 bases at V and 10 bases at J, with 11 bases in the middle. The CDR3 runs to 12 residues. The CDR3 bases are TGTGCCAGCAGTTTACTACAAGGAGACTACACCTTC. This codes for CASSLLQGDYTF.

This chain uses TRBV28 with TRBJ1-5; TRBD1 matches 9 bases. Trimming removed 3 bases from V and 6 bases from J; junction bases left unmatched: 21. Per the germline V gene, CDR1 is MDHEN and CDR2 is SYDVKM. CDR3 length: 20 amino acids. For the CDR3, the DNA is TGTGCCAGCAGTTTTTATTTCCGGGACAGGGAGGGACGGCTCGGTCAGCCCCAGCATTTT. Protein: CASSFYFRDREGRLGQPQHF. Looking up the rest from reference TRBV28 and TRBJ1-5 gives the full variable domain: DVKVTQSSRYLVKRTGEKVFLECVQDMDHENMFWYRQDPGLGLRLIYFSYDVKMKEKGDIPEGYSVSREKKERFSLILESASTNQTSMYLCASSFYFRDREGRLGQPQHFGDGTRLSIL.

The chain recombines TRBV14 with TRBJ1-4, with D tentatively TRBD1 (5 bases). The CDR3 consists of 14 residues. Between the trimmed V and J ends, which lost 0 bases and 5 bases, there was a span of 7 bases. Germline CDR1 SGHDN, CDR2 FVKESK. CDR3 sequence (DNA): TGTGCCAGCAGCCAAGATGGGGCGAATGAAAAACTGTTTTTT. It translates to CASSQDGANEKLFF.

The chain couples TRBV28 to TRBJ1-1; D gene ambiguous. The V end was cut by 5 bases, the J end by 2 bases, with 9 bases between. The CDR3 is 13 residues long. Per germline, CDR1 MDHEN and CDR2 SYDVKM. The CDR3 sequence: CASSTTRNTEAFF. CDR3 nucleotides: TGTGCCAGCAGTACCACACGAAACACTGAAGCTTTCTTT.

J is TRBJ2-1 and V is TRBV7-2; TRBD1 matches 10 bases. The CDR3 covers 15 residues. Trimming at V came to 1 base and at J to 4 bases, leaving 1 base not matched to a gene. Germline V CDR1 and CDR2: SGHTA, FQGNSA. CDR3 loop: CASSLGGQGYNEQFF. CDR3 DNA: TGTGCCAGCAGCTTAGGGGGACAGGGGTACAATGAGCAGTTCTTC.

V gene TRBV18 combines with J gene TRBJ1-3, with 9 bases that match TRBD1. J was trimmed by 2 bases and V by 4 bases; bases with no gene match: 12. The CDR3 has 18 residues. CDR1 is KGHSH and CDR2 is LQKENI in the germline V gene. CDR3 in amino acids: CASSRPLPGTGPGNTIYF. As DNA, the CDR3 is TGTGCCAGCTCACGACCTCTGCCTGGGACAGGGCCTGGAAACACCATATATTTT.